This record looks at one T cell receptor beta chain sequence and its context. Methods used by the authors: Reference gene primer amplification gave nucleated cell count estimates. Clones were sequenced by immunoSEQ multiplex PCR, and TCRdb holds only the in-frame ones, with some missing. The V and J calls and clone size were taken over from that table, and D and trimming were inferred from the DNA. The sample records about 74,000 clones, almost 90% being singletons. The CDR3 consists of 14 residues. This entry belongs to a study of blood T cell repertoires in COVID-19. Overall study: Samples taken during acute and convalescent COVID-19 were collected in the United States, Italy and Spain. PBMCs, B-cell-depleted T cells, or T cells were the source of the cDNA or gDNA that made up the material.

The sample taken for sequencing was peripheral blood. This chain uses TRBV21-1 with TRBJ1-1. TRBV21-1 is flagged as a pseudogene. The receptor was isolated from a woman older than 75 with active or convalescent COVID-19. The CDR3 spells CASSAFDRDTEAFF. In DNA form, the CDR3 reads TGTGCCAGCAGCGCCTTTGATAGAGACACTGAAGCTTTCTTT.